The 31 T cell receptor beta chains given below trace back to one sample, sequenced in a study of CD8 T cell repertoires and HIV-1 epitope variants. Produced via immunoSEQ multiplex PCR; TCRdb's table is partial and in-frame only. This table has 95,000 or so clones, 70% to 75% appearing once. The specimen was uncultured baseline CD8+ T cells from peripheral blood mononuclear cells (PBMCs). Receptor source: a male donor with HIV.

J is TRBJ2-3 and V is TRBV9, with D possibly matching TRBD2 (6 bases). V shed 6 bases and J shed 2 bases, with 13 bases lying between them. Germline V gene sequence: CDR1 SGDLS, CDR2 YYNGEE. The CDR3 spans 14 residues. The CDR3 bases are TGTGCCAGCAAGCGGGCAGGGAACACAGATACGCAGTATTTT. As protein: CASKRAGNTDTQYF.

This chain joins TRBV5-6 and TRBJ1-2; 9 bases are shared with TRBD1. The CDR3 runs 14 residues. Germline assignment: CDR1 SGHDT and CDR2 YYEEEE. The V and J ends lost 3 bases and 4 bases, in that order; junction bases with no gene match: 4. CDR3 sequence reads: CASSSGQGSYGYTF. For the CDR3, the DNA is TGTGCCAGCAGCTCGGGACAGGGATCCTATGGCTACACCTTC. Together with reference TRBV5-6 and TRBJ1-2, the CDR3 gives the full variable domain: DAGVTQSPTHLIKTRGQQVTLRCSPKSGHDTVSWYQQALGQGPQFIFQYYEEEERQRGNFPDRFSGHQFPNYSSELNVNALLLGDSALYLCASSSGQGSYGYTFGSGTRLTVV.

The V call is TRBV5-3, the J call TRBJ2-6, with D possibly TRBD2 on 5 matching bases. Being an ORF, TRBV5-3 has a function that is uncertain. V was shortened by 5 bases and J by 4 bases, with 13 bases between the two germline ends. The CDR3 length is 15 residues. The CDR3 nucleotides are TGTGCCAGAAGTGCGGCGGAGGAGGGGGCCAACGTCCTGACTTTC. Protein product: CARSAAEEGANVLTF.

CDR3 sequence (DNA): TGTGCCAGCAGTTCGACCCGACGGGGGGCATTCTACGAGCAGTACTTC. Translating gives CASSSTRRGAFYEQYF. The chain couples TRBV6-5 to TRBJ2-7, with TRBD2 as a possible D gene (7 bases). This CDR3 comprises 16 residues. Deletions cut 4 bases from V and 3 bases from J, with 19 bases between. Per germline, CDR1 MNHEY and CDR2 SVGAGI.

In DNA form, the CDR3 reads TGTGCCAGCAGTGAAGGGACATGGATTCAGTACTTC. This sequence encodes CASSEGTWIQYF. The genes are TRBV6-1 and TRBJ2-4; tentatively, D is TRBD1 (5 bases). The CDR3 loop spans 12 amino acids. CDR1 MNHNS and CDR2 SASEGT come from the germline V gene. The V end lost 1 base, the J end lost 10 bases, and 8 bases lay between the germline ends.

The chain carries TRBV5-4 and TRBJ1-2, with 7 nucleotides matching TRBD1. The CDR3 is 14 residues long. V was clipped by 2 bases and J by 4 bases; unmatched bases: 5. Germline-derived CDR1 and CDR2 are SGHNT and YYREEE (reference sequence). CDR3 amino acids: CASSLGDSVYGYTF. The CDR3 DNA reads TGTGCCAGCAGCTTAGGGGACAGCGTCTATGGCTACACCTTC.

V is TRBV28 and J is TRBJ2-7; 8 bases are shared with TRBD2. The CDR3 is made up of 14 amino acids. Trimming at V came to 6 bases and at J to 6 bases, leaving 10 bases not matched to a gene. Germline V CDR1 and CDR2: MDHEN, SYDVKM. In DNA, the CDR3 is TGTGCCAGCAGACTCCCGGGAGGGCCAGGCGAGCAGTACTTC. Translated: CASRLPGGPGEQYF.

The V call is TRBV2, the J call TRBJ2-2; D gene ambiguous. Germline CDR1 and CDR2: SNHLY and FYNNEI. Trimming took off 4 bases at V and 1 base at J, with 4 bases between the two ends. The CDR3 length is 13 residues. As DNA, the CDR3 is TGTGCCAGCAGTGTGGTGAACACCGGGGAGCTGTTTTTT. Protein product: CASSVVNTGELFF.

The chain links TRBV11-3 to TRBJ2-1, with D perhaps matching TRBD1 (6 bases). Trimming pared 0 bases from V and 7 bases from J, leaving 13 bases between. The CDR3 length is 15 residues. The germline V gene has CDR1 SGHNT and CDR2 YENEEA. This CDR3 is CASSLDPVRGNEQFF. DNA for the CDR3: TGTGCCAGCAGCTTAGATCCAGTTAGGGGGAATGAGCAGTTCTTC.

The CDR3 nucleotides are TGTGCCAGCAGCTTCCGGGACACCCAAACCTACGAGCAGTACTTC. It encodes CASSFRDTQTYEQYF. The gene calls are TRBV7-9 and TRBJ2-7; a weak D match, TRBD1 (6 bases). Germline V lookup: CDR1 SEHNR, CDR2 FQNEAQ (reference sequence). Trimming removed 3 bases at V and 2 bases at J, with 14 bases between. This CDR3 has 15 amino acids. Filled out from reference TRBV7-9 and TRBJ2-7, the complete variable domain reads DTGVSQNPRHKITKRGQNVTFRCDPISEHNRLYWYRQTLGQGPEFLTYFQNEAQLEKSRLLSDRFSAERPKGSFSTLEIQRTEQGDSAMYLCASSFRDTQTYEQYFGPGTRLTVT.

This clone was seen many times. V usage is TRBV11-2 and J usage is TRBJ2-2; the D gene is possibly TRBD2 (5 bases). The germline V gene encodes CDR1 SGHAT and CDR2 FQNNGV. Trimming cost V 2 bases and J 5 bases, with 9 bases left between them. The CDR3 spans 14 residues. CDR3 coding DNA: TGTGCCAGCAGCTTAAGCAGGAGGACCGGGGAGCTGTTTTTT. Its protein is CASSLSRRTGELFF. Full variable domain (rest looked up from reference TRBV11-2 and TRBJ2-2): EAGVAQSPRYKIIEKRQSVAFWCNPISGHATLYWYQQILGQGPKLLIQFQNNGVVDDSQLPKDRFSAERLKGVDSTLKIQPAKLEDSAVYLCASSLSRRTGELFFGEGSRLTVL.

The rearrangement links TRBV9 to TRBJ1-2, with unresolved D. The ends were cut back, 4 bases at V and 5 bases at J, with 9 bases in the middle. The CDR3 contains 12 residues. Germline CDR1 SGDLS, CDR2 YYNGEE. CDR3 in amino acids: CASSTTEYGYTF. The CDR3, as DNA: TGTGCCAGCAGCACTACAGAGTATGGCTACACCTTC.

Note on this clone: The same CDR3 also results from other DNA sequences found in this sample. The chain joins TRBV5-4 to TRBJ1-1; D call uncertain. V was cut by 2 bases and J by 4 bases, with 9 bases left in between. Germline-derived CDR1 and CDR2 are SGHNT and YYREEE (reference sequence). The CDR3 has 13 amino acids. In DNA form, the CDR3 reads TGTGCCAGCAGCTTCGGACGGGGCACTGAAGCTTTCTTT. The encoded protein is CASSFGRGTEAFF. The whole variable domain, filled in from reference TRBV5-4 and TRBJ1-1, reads ETGVTQSPTHLIKTRGQQVTLRCSSQSGHNTVSWYQQALGQGPQFIFQYYREEENGRGNFPPRFSGLQFPNYSSELNVNALELDDSALYLCASSFGRGTEAFFGQGTRLTVV.

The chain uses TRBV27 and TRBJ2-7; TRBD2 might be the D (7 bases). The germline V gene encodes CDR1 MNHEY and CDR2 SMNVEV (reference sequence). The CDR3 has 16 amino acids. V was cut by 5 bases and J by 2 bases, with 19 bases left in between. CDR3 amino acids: CASSETGGPDPYEQYF. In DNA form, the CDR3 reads TGTGCCAGCAGTGAGACCGGGGGGCCGGATCCCTACGAGCAGTACTTC.

CDR3 in amino acids: CASSLLQGNTIYF. CDR3 DNA sequence: TGTGCCAGCAGTTTACTACAGGGTAACACCATATATTTT. The V call is TRBV28, the J call TRBJ1-3; perhaps TRBD1 as D (6 bases). The CDR3 sequence is 13 residues long. Germline CDR1 and CDR2: MDHEN and SYDVKM. V lost 2 bases and J lost 7, with 9 bases in between.

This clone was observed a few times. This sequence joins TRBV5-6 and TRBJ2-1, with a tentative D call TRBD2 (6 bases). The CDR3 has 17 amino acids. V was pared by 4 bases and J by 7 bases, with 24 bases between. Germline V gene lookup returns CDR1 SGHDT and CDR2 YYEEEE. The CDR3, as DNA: TGTGCCAGCAGCCCGTTAACTCTGGAGGGCCTGAGAAATGAGCAGTTCTTC. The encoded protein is CASSPLTLEGLRNEQFF.

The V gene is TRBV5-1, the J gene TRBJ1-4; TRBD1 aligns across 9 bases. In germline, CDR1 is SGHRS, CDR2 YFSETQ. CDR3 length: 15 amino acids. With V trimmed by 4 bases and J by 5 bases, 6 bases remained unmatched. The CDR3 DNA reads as TGCGCCAGCAGCCAGAGGACAGGGGAGAATGAAAAACTGTTTTTT. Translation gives CASSQRTGENEKLFF. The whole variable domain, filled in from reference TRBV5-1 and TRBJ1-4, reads KAGVTQTPRYLIKTRGQQVTLSCSPISGHRSVSWYQQTPGQGLQFLFEYFSETQRNKGNFPGRFSGRQFSNSRSEMNVSTLELGDSALYLCASSQRTGENEKLFFGSGTQLSVL.

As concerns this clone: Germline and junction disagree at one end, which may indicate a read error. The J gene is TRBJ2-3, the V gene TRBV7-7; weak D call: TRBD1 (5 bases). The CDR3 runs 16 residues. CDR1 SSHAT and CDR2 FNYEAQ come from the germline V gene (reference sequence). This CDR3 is CASSLGRAVGTDTQYF. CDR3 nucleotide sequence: TGTGCTAGCAGCTTAGGCAGGGCGGTGGGCACAGATACGCAGTATTTT.

The CDR3 is CASSDPTGANTGELFF. The CDR3 DNA reads TGTGCCAGTAGTGACCCGACAGGGGCGAACACCGGGGAGCTGTTTTTT. The chain recombines TRBV19 with TRBJ2-2; 8 bases map to TRBD1. In germline, CDR1 is LNHDA, CDR2 SQIVND (reference sequence). V lost 5 bases, J lost 0 bases, and 5 bases stayed unmatched. The CDR3 consists of 16 residues.

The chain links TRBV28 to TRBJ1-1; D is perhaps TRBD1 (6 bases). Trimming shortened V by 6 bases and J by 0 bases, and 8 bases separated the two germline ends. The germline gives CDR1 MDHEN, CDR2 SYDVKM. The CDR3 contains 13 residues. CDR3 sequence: CASRTGMNTEAFF. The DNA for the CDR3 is TGTGCCAGCAGAACAGGGATGAACACTGAAGCTTTCTTT.

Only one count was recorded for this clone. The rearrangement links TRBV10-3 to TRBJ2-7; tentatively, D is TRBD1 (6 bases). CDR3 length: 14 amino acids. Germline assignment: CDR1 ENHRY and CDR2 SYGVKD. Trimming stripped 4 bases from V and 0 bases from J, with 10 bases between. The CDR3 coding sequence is TGTGCCATCAGTGCAGGGGTCAACTCCTACGAGCAGTACTTC. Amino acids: CAISAGVNSYEQYF.

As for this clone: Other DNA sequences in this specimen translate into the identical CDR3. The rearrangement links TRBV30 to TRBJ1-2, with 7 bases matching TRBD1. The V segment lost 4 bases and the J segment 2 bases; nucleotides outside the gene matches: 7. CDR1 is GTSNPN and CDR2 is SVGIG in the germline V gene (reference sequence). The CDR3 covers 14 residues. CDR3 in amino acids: CAWNEGAGNYGYTF. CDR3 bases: TGTGCCTGGAATGAGGGGGCGGGGAACTATGGCTACACCTTC.

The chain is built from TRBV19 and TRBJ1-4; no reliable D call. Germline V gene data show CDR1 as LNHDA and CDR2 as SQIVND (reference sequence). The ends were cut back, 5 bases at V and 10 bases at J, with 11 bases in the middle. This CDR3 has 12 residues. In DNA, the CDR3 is TGTGCCAGTAGTTTTTCGCTGGGAAAACTGTTTTTT. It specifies CASSFSLGKLFF.

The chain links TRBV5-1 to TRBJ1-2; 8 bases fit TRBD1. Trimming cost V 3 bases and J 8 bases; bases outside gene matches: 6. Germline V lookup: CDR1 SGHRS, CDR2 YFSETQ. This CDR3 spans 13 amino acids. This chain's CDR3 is CASSSDRVGGYTF. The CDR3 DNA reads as TGCGCCAGCAGCTCGGACAGGGTAGGAGGCTACACCTTC.

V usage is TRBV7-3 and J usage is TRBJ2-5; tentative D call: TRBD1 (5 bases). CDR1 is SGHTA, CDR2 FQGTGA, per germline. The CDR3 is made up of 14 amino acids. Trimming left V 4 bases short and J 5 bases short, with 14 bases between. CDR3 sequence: CASSYTGDLETQYF. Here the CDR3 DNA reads TGTGCCAGCAGCTACACAGGTGATCTGGAGACCCAGTACTTC.

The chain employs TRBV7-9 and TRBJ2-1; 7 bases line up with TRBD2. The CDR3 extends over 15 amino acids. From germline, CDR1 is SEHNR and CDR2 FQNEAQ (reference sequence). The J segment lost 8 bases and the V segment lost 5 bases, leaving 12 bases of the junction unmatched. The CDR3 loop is CASSPGLGPRDEQFF. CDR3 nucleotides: TGTGCCAGCAGCCCCGGACTAGGCCCTCGGGATGAGCAGTTCTTC.

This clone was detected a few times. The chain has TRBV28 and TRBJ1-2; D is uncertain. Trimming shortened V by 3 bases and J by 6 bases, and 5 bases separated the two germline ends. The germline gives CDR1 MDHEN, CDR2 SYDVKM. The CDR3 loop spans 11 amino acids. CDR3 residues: CASSLTHGYTF. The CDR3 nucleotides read TGTGCCAGCAGTTTGACCCATGGCTACACCTTC.

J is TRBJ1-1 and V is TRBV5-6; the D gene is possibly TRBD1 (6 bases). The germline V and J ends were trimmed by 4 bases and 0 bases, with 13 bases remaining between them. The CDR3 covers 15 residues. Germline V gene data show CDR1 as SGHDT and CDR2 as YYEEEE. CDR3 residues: CASSLEGHLNTEAFF. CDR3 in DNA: TGTGCCAGCAGCCTGGAGGGACACTTGAACACTGAAGCTTTCTTT.

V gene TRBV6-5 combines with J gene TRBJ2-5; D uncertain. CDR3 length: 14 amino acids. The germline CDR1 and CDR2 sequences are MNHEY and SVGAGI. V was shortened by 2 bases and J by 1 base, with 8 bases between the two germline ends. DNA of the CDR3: TGTGCCAGCAGTTACGGCACCTTCCAAGAGACCCAGTACTTC. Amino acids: CASSYGTFQETQYF.

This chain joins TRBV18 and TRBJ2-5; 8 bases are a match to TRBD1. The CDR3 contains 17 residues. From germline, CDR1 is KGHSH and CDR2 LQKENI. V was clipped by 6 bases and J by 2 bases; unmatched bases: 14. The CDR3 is CASSFRTGTRGQETQYF. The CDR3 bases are TGTGCCAGCTCTTTTAGGACAGGGACGAGAGGGCAAGAGACCCAGTACTTC. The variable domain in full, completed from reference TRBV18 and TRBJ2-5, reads NAGVMQNPRHLVRRRGQEARLRCSPMKGHSHVYWYRQLPEEGLKFMVYLQKENIIDESGMPKERFSAEFPKEGPSILRIQQVVRGDSAAYFCASSFRTGTRGQETQYFGPGTRLLVL.

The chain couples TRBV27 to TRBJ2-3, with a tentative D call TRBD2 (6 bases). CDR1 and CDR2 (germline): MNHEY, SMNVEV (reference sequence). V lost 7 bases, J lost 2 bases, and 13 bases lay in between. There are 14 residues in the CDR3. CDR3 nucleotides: TGTGCCAGCAAATCTAGCGCCAACACAGATACGCAGTATTTT. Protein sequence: CASKSSANTDTQYF.